The present entry profiles one TCR beta chain with its context. Trimming removed 5 bases at V and 5 bases at J, with 12 bases between. The CDR3 is made up of 14 amino acids. Looked up from germline, CDR1 is KGHDR and CDR2 is SFDVKD. Clones were read by immunoSEQ multiplex PCR, and TCRdb kept only the in-frame ones, dropping some. This sample carries around 14,000 clones, less than 95% of them seen once, and the ten largest clones take over 8%. This record belongs to a study of blood T cell repertoires in COVID-19. The TCR was taken from a human donor in a cohort sampled during active COVID-19. The rearrangement uses TRBV24-1 and TRBJ1-5; unclear D gene. The sequenced sample consisted of peripheral blood. The CDR3 is CATSGPGHYQPQHF. The CDR3 DNA sequence: TGTGCCACCAGTGGTCCAGGTCATTATCAGCCCCAGCATTTT.